This TCR beta chain was recovered during a study of long-term antiretroviral therapy in people with HIV (dated by TCRdb to between 2021 and 2024). A note on the overall study: The earliest samples were collected roughly a decade before the 2015 WHO recommendation for immediate ART, at a time when ART was usually postponed until CD4 counts fell. This retrospective serial study examined whether starting ART and sustained HIV suppression were associated with changes in the composition and diversity of the TRB repertoire in peripheral blood. A total of 150 to 200 cryopreserved PBMC samples came from approximately 30 adults with confirmed HIV infection and were collected serially over a mean of approximately six years (range 1-12). About 35% of the 30 participants with HIV were female. Test extractions of a monoclonal T-cell line alongside about 30 polyclonal samples showed no cross-contamination during QIAcube processing.

Sequencing of the TRB variable region was done with the immunoSEQ hsTCRB v3.0 assay at survey level resolution. A depth of roughly 35,000-50,000 T-cell genomes per sample was targeted for TRB sequencing. TRB libraries were pooled and sequenced on an Illumina MiSeq using a v3 150-cycle kit. The original pipeline was this. Analysis of repertoires was carried out in R inside a reproducible Nextflow workflow spanning QC, data transformation and analysis. LymphoSeq2, an R package for exploring AIRR-Seq data, was used to implement custom analyses. Four samples that yielded fewer than 5000 total TRB sequences were excluded, so that under 200 HIV repertoires were analyzed. Among the 180 to 200 retained HIV repertoires, some 60 were collected before ART initiation and 120 to 130 were collected after ART initiation. Repertoires were downsampled to 5000 TRB nucleotide sequences, and summary statistics were averaged over 100 downsampling iterations. The analysis kept only TRB sequences whose CDR3 regions were at least seven amino acids long. Diversity was assessed using a clonality score derived from Shannon entropy and using the Gini coefficient. In the repertoire networks, any two of the top 5000 CDR3 amino acid sequences were connected whenever the two sequences differed by an edit distance of one. GLIPH2 predicted antigen specificity groups and MHC restriction for TRB CDR3 amino acid sequences. To flag known associations with CMV, EBV, HIV or tissue antigens, CDR3 amino acid sequences were compared against VDJdb and McPAS-TCR. Pre-ART, post-ART and control groups were compared with Wilcoxon signed-rank tests and Holm-Bonferroni correction. What TCRdb holds here is the immuneACCESS table cut down to in-frame rearrangements. Part of the clones is not present; checked against another copy, under half of the missing clones reflect an unresolved V gene, and the others are unexplained. The DNA was the basis for D and trimming; V, J and clone size are from that table. The sample data list over 8,500 clones, and around 84% of these were observed just once. Roughly 21% of the sample comes from the top ten.

Per the germline V gene (reference sequence), SGHKS is the CDR1 and YYEKEE is the CDR2. V sheds 4 bases and J sheds 2 bases, leaving 7 bases between their ends. From cysteine to phenylalanine, the CDR3 is 12 amino acids long. Only CDR3 DNA remains: 36 bases, in frame from the first base. Of note for this clone: The clone's antigen remains unknown. Base qualities were left out, and no much larger clone turns up one base away.

What the work shows at the level of the full study, not this receptor alone: Because cell numbers in pre-ART samples were limited, unsorted PBMC were profiled instead of sorted CD4+ and CD8+ T cells. Expanded TRB clones identified before ART initiation dominated the repertoire at all time points, although this dominance fluctuated and declined in many PLHIV after ART. Starting ART was linked to a significant rise in TRB diversity, yet even after long-term ART the diversity remained significantly lower than in transplant donor controls. Limited PBMC availability meant only the TCR beta chain was sequenced, without alpha chain pairing. CDR3 length ranges in HIV repertoires were narrower than in controls, and network structure suggested an antigen-experienced repertoire with only a slight naive shift after ART. Inferences about post-ART repertoire changes were limited because no data were available on ART adherence, viral resistance or therapy changes. The samples span the years 2004 to 2017, and the ART regimens used may be less effective than current regimens.

Participants were included only if at least one PBMC sample before ART initiation and at least two post-ART samples were available. Every participant with HIV received treatment in the United States of America. Before DNA extraction, cryopreserved samples of roughly 0.95-10 million PBMC were thawed and washed. At the time of the earliest PBMC sample for each participant with HIV, ages ranged from about 20 to 54 years. PBMC samples were contributed by each participant from 1-4 timepoints before ART initiation and 2-8 timepoints after ART initiation, with a median of 7 samples. For every participant, serial HIV viral load, CD4+ T-cell count, ART history and demographic data were obtained. Using a Qiagen kit on a QIAcube, genomic DNA was extracted from unsorted PBMC, with samples processed in batches of 12.

Sample: unsorted PBMCs, taken around 7.2 years after starting antiretroviral therapy. The sequence was collected from a middle-aged man with HIV. Here the chain combines TRBV5-5 and TRBJ2-7, and perhaps TRBD1 as D gene, on 6 matching bases. The DNA sequence is TGTGCCAGCAGCCGGACAGCCTACGAGCAGTACTTC. This yields the protein CASSRTAYEQYF.